This TCR beta chain was sequenced during a study of early T cells in non-severe SARS-CoV-2 infection. Findings and caveats of the study: Anti-spike CD8 responses were favored in VDJdb matching, and private and CD4 specificities were missed.

This CDR3 spans 16 amino acids. Germline CDR1 reads SGHVS; CDR2 reads FQNEAQ. V was cut by 5 bases and J by 2 bases, with 18 bases left in between. Unique molecular identifiers were affixed to single, distinct cDNA molecules. TCRdb re-derived calls from the 5' RACE reads in MiXCR, one entry per CDR3 protein. The sample consists of roughly 40,000 distinct CDR3 sequences, almost 7.5% of them appearing once. This clonotype was detected many times. What it recognizes is unknown. The sequenced material came from whole blood. The genes are TRBV7-8 and TRBJ1-2; D unclear. The sequence derives from an adult who was a healthcare worker with PCR-confirmed SARS-CoV-2 infection or an uninfected control (not recorded which). The CDR3 DNA follows: TGTGCCAGCAGCCTAAAGCTAGGCGGAAACAACTATGGCTACACCTTC. Its protein product is CASSLKLGGNNYGYTF.